A single T cell receptor (beta chain) is shown here with its context. Only in-frame clones appear in the TCRdb table, and some are missing; sequencing was by immunoSEQ multiplex PCR. The repertoire includes tens of thousands of clones, approximately 94% of them detected once, and under 0.5% sits in the top ten. The V end lost 5 bases, the J end lost 3 bases, and 16 bases lay between the germline ends. The CDR3 extends over 15 amino acids. The germline V gene has CDR1 SEHNR and CDR2 FQNEAQ (reference sequence). The data are from a study of technical replicates of blood from a handful of donors. The source material was T cells isolated from PBMCs. The receptor comes from a human donor in good health. This rearrangement joins TRBV7-9 to TRBJ1-1; TRBD1 is a possible D gene (6 bases). The CDR3 loop is CASSRPGVGDTEAFF. The CDR3 DNA follows: TGTGCCAGCAGCCGACCAGGGGTAGGGGACACTGAAGCTTTCTTT. Complete variable domain (other parts from reference TRBV7-9 and TRBJ1-1): DTGVSQNPRHKITKRGQNVTFRCDPISEHNRLYWYRQTLGQGPEFLTYFQNEAQLEKSRLLSDRFSAERPKGSFSTLEIQRTEQGDSAMYLCASSRPGVGDTEAFFGQGTRLTVV.